This TCR beta chain was sequenced for a study of identifying expanded T cells in peripheral blood. Germline-derived CDR1 and CDR2 are SGDLS and YYNGEE. This CDR3 spans 13 amino acids. Trimming cost V 4 bases and J 4 bases, with 11 bases left between them. Data came from immunoSEQ multiplex PCR; TCRdb stores just in-frame clones and leaves some out. The table lists 81,000 or so clones, over 80% of them singletons. The sequencing input was blood. This receptor was identified in a person aged 18 to 75 in good health. The chain recombines TRBV9 with TRBJ1-1, with D maybe TRBD1 (5 bases). The CDR3 spells CASSLRVSTEAFF. The CDR3 region has the DNA TGTGCCAGCAGCCTCAGGGTTTCCACTGAAGCTTTCTTT.